This T cell receptor beta chain was recorded in a study of cytomegalovirus exposure and HLA in healthy donors. Study-wide context: The study's early data release held roughly 90 million unique TCRs from HLA-typed donors.

Study conclusions and caveats: Later analysis suggested most CMV-associated TCR beta chains were HLA-restricted. Rarity characterized most TCR sequences, yet some public TCRs appeared in many donors.

Trimming at V came to 5 bases and at J to 9 bases, leaving 12 bases not matched to a gene. The germline V gene has CDR1 SNHLY and CDR2 FYNNEI. The CDR3 loop spans 16 amino acids. Notes on this clone: What it binds is unknown.

With 60 Vbeta and 13 Jbeta primers, the PCR was carried out. The protocol was immunoSEQ multiplex PCR, while the TCRdb copy is restricted to in-frame clones and leaves out a portion. The sample includes about 160,000 clones, roughly 80% of them seen just once. The clonotype comes from a young woman in good health and CMV-seropositive. The V and J genes are TRBV2 and TRBJ2-1; 11 nucleotides align to TRBD2. Sequenced sample: PBMCs. The CDR3 reads CASSPSLAGARVEQFF. CDR3 sequence (DNA): TGTGCCAGCAGTCCTTCACTAGCGGGGGCTCGGGTTGAGCAGTTCTTC.